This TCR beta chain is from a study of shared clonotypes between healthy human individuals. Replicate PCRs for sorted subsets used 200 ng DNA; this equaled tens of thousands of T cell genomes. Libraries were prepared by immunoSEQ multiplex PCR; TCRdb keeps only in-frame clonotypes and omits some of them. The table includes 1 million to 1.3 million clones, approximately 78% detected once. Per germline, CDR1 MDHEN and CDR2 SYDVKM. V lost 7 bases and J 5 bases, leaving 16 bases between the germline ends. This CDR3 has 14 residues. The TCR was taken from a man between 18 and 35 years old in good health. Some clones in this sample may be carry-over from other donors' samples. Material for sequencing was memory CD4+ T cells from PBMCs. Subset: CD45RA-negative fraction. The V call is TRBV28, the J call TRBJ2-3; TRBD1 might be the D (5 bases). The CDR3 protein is CASTIGAVQDTQYF. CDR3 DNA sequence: TGTGCCAGCACCATAGGGGCAGTACAAGATACGCAGTATTTT.